This TCR beta chain emerged from a study of PD-L1 blockade in urothelial cancer. V was cut by 2 bases and J by 3 bases, with 2 bases left in between. The germline CDR1 and CDR2 sequences are SGHRS and YFSETQ. This CDR3 has 11 amino acids. Produced via immunoSEQ multiplex PCR; TCRdb's table is partial and in-frame only. The sample has about 52,000 clones; roughly 80% are singletons. This sequence originates from a man between 65 and 85 years old with urothelial cancer. The chain is built from TRBV5-1 and TRBJ2-5; D not resolved. Material: PBMCs, obtained around atezolizumab (anti-PD-L1) treatment. CDR3 sequence reads: CASSFKETQYF. For the CDR3, the DNA is TGCGCCAGCAGCTTTAAAGAGACCCAGTACTTC.